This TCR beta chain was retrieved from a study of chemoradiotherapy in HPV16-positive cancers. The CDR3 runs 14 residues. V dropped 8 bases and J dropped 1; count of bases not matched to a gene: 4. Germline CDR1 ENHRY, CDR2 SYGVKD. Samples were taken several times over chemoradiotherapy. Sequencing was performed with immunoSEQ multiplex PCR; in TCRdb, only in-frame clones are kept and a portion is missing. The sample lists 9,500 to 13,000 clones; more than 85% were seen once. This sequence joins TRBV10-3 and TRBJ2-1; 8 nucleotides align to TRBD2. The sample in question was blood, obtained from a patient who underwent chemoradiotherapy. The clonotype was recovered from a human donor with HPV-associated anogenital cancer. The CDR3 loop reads CAISSGGSYNEQFF. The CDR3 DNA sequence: TGTGCCATCTCGAGCGGGGGTTCCTACAATGAGCAGTTCTTC.